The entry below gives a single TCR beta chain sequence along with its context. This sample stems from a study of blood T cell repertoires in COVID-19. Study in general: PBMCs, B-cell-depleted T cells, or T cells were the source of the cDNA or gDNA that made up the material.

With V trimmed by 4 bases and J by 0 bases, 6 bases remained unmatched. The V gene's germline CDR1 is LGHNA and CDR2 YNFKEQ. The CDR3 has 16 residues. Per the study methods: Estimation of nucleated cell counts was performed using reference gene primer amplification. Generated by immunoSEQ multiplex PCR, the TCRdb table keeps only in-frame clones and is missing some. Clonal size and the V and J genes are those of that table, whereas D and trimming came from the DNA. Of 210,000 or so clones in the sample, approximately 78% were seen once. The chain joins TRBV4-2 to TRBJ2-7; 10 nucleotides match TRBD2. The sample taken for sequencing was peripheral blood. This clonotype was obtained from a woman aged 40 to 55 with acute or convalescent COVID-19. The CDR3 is CASSLTSGESSYEQYF. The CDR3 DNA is TGTGCCAGCAGCCTCACTAGCGGGGAGAGCTCCTACGAGCAGTACTTC.